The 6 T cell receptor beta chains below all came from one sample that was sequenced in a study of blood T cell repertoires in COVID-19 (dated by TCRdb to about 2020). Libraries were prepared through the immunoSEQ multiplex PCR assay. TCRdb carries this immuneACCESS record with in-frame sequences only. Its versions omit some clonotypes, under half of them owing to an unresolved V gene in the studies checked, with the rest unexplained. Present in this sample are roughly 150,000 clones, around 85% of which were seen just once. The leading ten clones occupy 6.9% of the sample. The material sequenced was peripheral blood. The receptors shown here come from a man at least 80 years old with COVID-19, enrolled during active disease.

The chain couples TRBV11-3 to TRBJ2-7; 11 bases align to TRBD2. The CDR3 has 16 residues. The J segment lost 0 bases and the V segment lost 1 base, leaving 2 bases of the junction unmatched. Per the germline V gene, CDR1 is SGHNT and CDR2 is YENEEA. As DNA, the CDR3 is TGTGCCAGCAGCTTAGGACTAGCGGGGCTCTCCTACGAGCAGTACTTC. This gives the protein CASSLGLAGLSYEQYF.

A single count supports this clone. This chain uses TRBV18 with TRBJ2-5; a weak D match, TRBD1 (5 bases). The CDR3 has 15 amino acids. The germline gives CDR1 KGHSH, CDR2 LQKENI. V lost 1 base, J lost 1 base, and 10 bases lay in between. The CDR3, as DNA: TGTGCCAGCTCACCACTTACAGGTAGCCAAGAGACCCAGTACTTC. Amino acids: CASSPLTGSQETQYF.

CDR3 DNA sequence: TGTGCCAGCAGTGTAATTAACAGTTGGACTGAAGCTTTCTTT. This encodes CASSVINSWTEAFF. The chain uses TRBV25-1 and TRBJ1-1; no reliable D call. The CDR3 loop spans 14 amino acids. Trimming shortened V by 4 bases and J by 5 bases, and 14 bases separated the two germline ends. The V gene's germline CDR1 is MGHDK and CDR2 SYGVNS.

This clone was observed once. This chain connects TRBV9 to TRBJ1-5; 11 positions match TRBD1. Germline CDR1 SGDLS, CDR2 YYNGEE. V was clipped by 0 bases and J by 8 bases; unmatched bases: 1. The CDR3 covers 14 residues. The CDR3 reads CASSVGTGGEPQHF. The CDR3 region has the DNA TGTGCCAGCAGCGTAGGGACAGGGGGCGAGCCCCAGCATTTT.

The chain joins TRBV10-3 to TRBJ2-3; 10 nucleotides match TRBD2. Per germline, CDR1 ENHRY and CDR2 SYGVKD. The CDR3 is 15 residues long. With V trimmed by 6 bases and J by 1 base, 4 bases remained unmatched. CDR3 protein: CAIRSGTSGTDTQYF. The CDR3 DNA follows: TGTGCCATCAGATCCGGGACTAGCGGCACAGATACGCAGTATTTT.

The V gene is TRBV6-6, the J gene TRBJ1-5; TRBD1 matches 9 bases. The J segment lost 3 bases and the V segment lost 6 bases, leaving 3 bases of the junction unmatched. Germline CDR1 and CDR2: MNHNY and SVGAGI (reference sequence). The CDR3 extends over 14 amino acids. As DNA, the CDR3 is TGTGCCAGCAGCTGGGACAGGGTCAATCAGCCCCAGCATTTT. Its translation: CASSWDRVNQPQHF.